The rows below give T cell receptor beta chains drawn from one sample of a study of long-term antiretroviral therapy in people with HIV. Only in-frame clones appear in the TCRdb table, and some are missing; sequencing was by immunoSEQ multiplex PCR. The sample shows about 22,000 clones, 70% to 90% of them seen only once. The source material was unsorted PBMCs, sampled 1.8 years before starting antiretroviral therapy. The receptor source for this set is a woman between 25 and 40 years old with HIV. The CDR3 runs from the conserved cysteine through the conserved F or W. Fields, in order: J gene, CDR3 length, V gene, D gene, clone size, CDR3 protein, CDR3 DNA. A D gene is named only where the DNA matches it firmly. Clone size is shown for a subset of rows, as once, few, many or a class of expanded clone.

>TRBJ2-1|14|TRBV30|.|.
CACTDRNTYNEQFF
TGTGCCTGTACCGACAGAAATACCTACAATGAGCAGTTCTTC
>TRBJ2-1|15|TRBV6-5|TRBD2|.
CASRSPSGGYNEQFF
TGTGCCAGCAGAAGTCCTAGCGGGGGCTACAATGAGCAGTTCTTC
>TRBJ2-7|15|TRBV9|TRBD1|.
CASSVGPGGVYEQYF
TGTGCCAGCAGCGTAGGTCCAGGGGGCGTCTACGAGCAGTACTTC
>TRBJ1-2|14|TRBV4-1|.|.
CASSPSAQGDGYTF
TGCGCCAGCAGCCCATCTGCTCAGGGAGATGGCTACACCTTC
>TRBJ1-6|13|TRBV6-1|.|once
CASNRDPNSPLHF
TGTGCCAGCAACCGGGACCCAAATTCACCCCTCCACTTT
>TRBJ1-1|15|TRBV7-9|.|.
CASSLSTAANTEAFF
TGTGCCAGCAGCTTAAGTACAGCCGCGAACACTGAAGCTTTCTTT
>TRBJ1-2|15|TRBV6-1|.|.
CASSEAAGANYGYTF
TGTGCCAGCAGTGAAGCGGCGGGGGCGAACTATGGCTACACCTTC
>TRBJ1-2|15|TRBV6-5|TRBD1|.
CASSYSTQGADGYTF
TGTGCCAGCAGTTACTCGACGCAGGGGGCGGATGGCTACACCTTC
>TRBJ1-5|16|TRBV10-1|.|.
CASSDRALYSNQPQHF
TGCGCCAGCAGTGACAGGGCCCTATATAGCAATCAGCCCCAGCATTTT
>TRBJ1-1|11|TRBV30|.|.
CAWSVVTEAFF
TGTGCCTGGAGTGTGGTGACTGAAGCTTTCTTT
>TRBJ1-5|13|TRBV6-5|TRBD1|.
CASRADRARPQHF
TGTGCCAGCAGAGCCGACAGGGCCCGGCCCCAGCATTTT
>TRBJ2-1|14|TRBV15|.|once
CATSRDSGSNEQFF
TGTGCCACCAGCAGAGATTCAGGTTCCAATGAGCAGTTCTTC
>TRBJ1-6|13|TRBV6-5|.|few
CASTSSFNSPLHF
TGTGCCAGCACAAGCAGCTTCAATTCACCCCTCCACTTT
>TRBJ1-1|13|TRBV11-2|TRBD1|.
CASRETGGQEAFF
TGTGCCAGCAGGGAGACAGGGGGCCAAGAAGCTTTCTTT
>TRBJ2-1|17|TRBV7-6|TRBD1|.
CASSLGGQGKPYNEQFF
TGTGCCAGCAGCTTAGGGGGACAGGGGAAGCCCTACAATGAGCAGTTCTTC
>TRBJ2-3|15|TRBV30|.|.
CAWSKNRLSEDTQYF
TGTGCCTGGAGCAAGAACAGGCTCAGTGAGGATACGCAGTATTTT
>TRBJ1-2|14|TRBV25-1|.|.
CASSERGPNYGYTF
TGTGCCAGCAGTGAAAGGGGTCCTAACTATGGCTACACCTTC
>TRBJ2-2|13|TRBV6-5|.|.
CASHRDPTGELFF
TGTGCCAGTCATAGGGATCCCACCGGGGAGCTGTTTTTT
>TRBJ2-5|15|TRBV5-1|.|.
CASSMTDSPAETQYF
TGCGCCAGCAGCATGACGGACTCGCCGGCGGAGACCCAGTACTTC
>TRBJ1-1|12|TRBV13|.|.
CASSLENTEAFF
TGTGCCAGCAGCTTAGAGAACACTGAAGCTTTCTTT
>TRBJ1-2|15|TRBV19|.|once
CASIPSAWGGLGYTF
TGTGCCAGTATCCCTTCGGCGTGGGGGGGCCTTGGCTACACCTTC
>TRBJ2-1|14|TRBV5-8|TRBD1|.
CASRSGGLYNEQFF
TGTGCCAGCAGATCAGGGGGTTTATACAATGAGCAGTTCTTC
>TRBJ1-1|15|TRBV4-1|TRBD1|.
CASSPSGGLNTEAFF
TGCGCCAGCAGCCCTTCAGGGGGGTTGAACACTGAAGCTTTCTTT
>TRBJ2-5|14|TRBV4-1|.|few
CASSQGSGLKTQYF
TGCGCCAGCAGCCAAGGATCGGGGTTAAAGACCCAGTACTTC
>TRBJ2-3|15|TRBV2|TRBD1|.
CASREDRGWTDTQYF
TGTGCCAGCCGGGAGGACAGGGGTTGGACAGATACGCAGTATTTT
>TRBJ2-1|16|TRBV30|.|.
CAWTYRSQGLYNEQFF
TGTGCCTGGACCTACCGCTCCCAGGGGCTATACAATGAGCAGTTCTTC
>TRBJ2-3|14|TRBV30|TRBD1|.
CAWSTGQGVNTQYF
TGTGCCTGGTCGACGGGACAGGGGGTTAACACGCAGTATTTT
>TRBJ2-2|13|TRBV7-3|.|.
CASSLGYTGELFF
TGTGCCAGCAGCCTAGGATACACCGGGGAGCTGTTTTTT
>TRBJ1-5|17|TRBV2|TRBD1|.
CASSELPGTGGNQPQHF
TGTGCCAGCAGTGAGCTACCCGGGACAGGGGGCAATCAGCCCCAGCATTTT
>TRBJ1-2|15|TRBV13|.|few
CASSLATGLGNGYTF
TGTGCCAGCAGCTTAGCTACAGGATTAGGGAATGGCTACACCTTC
>TRBJ2-1|11|TRBV4-2|.|few
CASSQGNEQFF
TGTGCCAGCAGCCAAGGCAATGAGCAGTTCTTC
>TRBJ2-5|9|TRBV29-1|.|.
CSAGETQYF
TGCAGCGCTGGGGAGACCCAGTACTTC
>TRBJ2-2|14|TRBV19|.|.
CASRERRNTGELFF
TGTGCCAGTAGGGAGAGACGGAACACCGGGGAGCTGTTTTTT
>TRBJ1-1|16|TRBV27|.|few
CASTPVALGGGTEAFF
TGTGCCAGCACCCCTGTGGCGCTGGGGGGCGGCACTGAAGCTTTCTTT
>TRBJ1-3|14|TRBV2|.|.
CASSVQPRANTIYF
TGTGCCAGCAGTGTACAGCCGCGGGCAAACACCATATATTTT
>TRBJ2-2|20|TRBV30|TRBD2|.
CAWTAVPKTSGGDSTGELFF
TGTGCCTGGACCGCCGTCCCGAAAACTAGCGGGGGGGATAGCACCGGGGAGCTGTTTTTT
>TRBJ1-1|13|TRBV29-1|.|.
CSVGRGMNTEAFF
TGCAGCGTAGGGAGGGGTATGAACACTGAAGCTTTCTTT
>TRBJ1-3|16|TRBV7-2|.|.
CASSLTPGAAVDTIYF
TGTGCCAGCAGTCTCACCCCAGGGGCCGCCGTGGACACCATATATTTT
>TRBJ1-1|16|TRBV7-2|.|.
CASSPGGGRENTEAFF
TGTGCCAGCAGCCCGGGGGGCGGGCGGGAGAACACTGAAGCTTTCTTT
>TRBJ2-1|15|TRBV7-2|.|.
CASSLKLERIYEQFF
TGTGCCAGCAGCTTAAAATTGGAGCGAATCTATGAGCAGTTCTTC
>TRBJ2-2|16|TRBV9|TRBD2|.
CASSVRTSPYTGELFF
TGTGCCAGCAGCGTGCGGACTAGTCCCTACACCGGGGAGCTGTTTTTT
>TRBJ2-5|15|TRBV21-1|.|.
CASAGTCGEEETQYF
TGTGCCAGCGCAGGGACTTGCGGAGAAGAAGAGACCCAGTACTTC
>TRBJ1-4|12|TRBV5-4|.|.
CASSPWNDGLFF
TGTGCCAGCAGCCCTTGGAATGACGGACTGTTTTTT
>TRBJ2-2|15|TRBV5-5|.|.
CASSFTPLNTGELFF
TGTGCCAGCAGCTTTACACCCTTGAACACCGGGGAGCTGTTTTTT
>TRBJ1-1|15|TRBV15|.|.
CATSREKGLNTEAFF
TGTGCCACCAGCAGAGAGAAGGGCCTGAACACTGAAGCTTTCTTT
>TRBJ2-3|19|TRBV7-6|.|.
CASSQSSVRVSYSTDTQYF
TGTGCCAGCAGCCAATCTTCTGTACGGGTCTCCTATAGCACAGATACGCAGTATTTT